This T cell receptor beta chain was sequenced during a study of cytomegalovirus exposure and HLA in healthy donors. Turning to the study itself: Falling in the Caucasian-associated ancestry cluster were 81% of under 450 genotyped donors.

Study-level points and caveats: A link between a missense DCLRE1C variant and TCR beta V- and J-gene trimming emerged from a later analysis. Rare sequences made up most TCRs, while some public TCRs were found in many donors. Altogether, 150 to 200 TCR beta chains were recorded as cytomegalovirus-associated.

This clone was detected once. The antigen is unknown. Trimming stripped 3 bases from V and 2 bases from J, with 9 bases between. The CDR3 is 14 residues long. Germline V gives CDR1 SGDLS, CDR2 YYNGEE. The PCR made use of 60 Vbeta and 13 Jbeta primers. TCRdb's copy holds only in-frame clones and misses some; the assay was immunoSEQ multiplex PCR. The sample includes fewer than 85,000 clones, more than 65% of them seen just once. The specimen sequenced was PBMCs. The V gene is TRBV9, the J gene TRBJ1-3; perhaps TRBD1 as D (6 bases). This TCR came from a woman between 40 and 55 years old in good health and CMV-seropositive. CDR3 nucleotides: TGTGCCAGCAGCGCAGGGGCTCCTGGAAACACCATATATTTT. This codes for CASSAGAPGNTIYF.